This paragraph covers one T cell receptor (beta chain) sequence. Its antigen is as yet unknown. These data are taken from a study of T cells expressing NK-cell markers. Notes on the study in general: A handful of donors showed these clonotypes also leading the CD3+CD56-NKG2C+ fraction. In about 6 donors, dominant CD3+CD56+NKG2C+ clones formed roughly 1.0-7.5% of CD8+ cells.

Reanalyzing the 5' RACE reads, TCRdb keeps one entry per CDR3 protein, without DNA. The specimen's table records about 550,000 distinct CDR3 sequences. The CDR3 consists of 16 residues. Germline assignment: CDR1 SGHTA and CDR2 FQGTGA. This clonotype was sampled from a young man in good health. The chain has TRBV7-3 and TRBJ2-3; TCRdb gives TRBD2 as the D gene, but with no DNA this cannot be confirmed. Sequenced sample: blood T cells: a sorted CD56 or NKG2C T cell subset, CD4+ or CD8+ T cells, or bulk PBMC T cells (not recorded which). CDR3 amino acids: CASSLFGTSSTDTQYF. The full variable domain, with the rest looked up from reference TRBV7-3 and TRBJ2-3, is GAGVSQTPSNKVTEKGKYVELRCDPISGHTALYWYRQSLGQGPEFLIYFQGTGAADDSGLPNDRFFAVRPEGSVSTLKIQRTERGDSAVYLCASSLFGTSSTDTQYFGPGTRLTVL.